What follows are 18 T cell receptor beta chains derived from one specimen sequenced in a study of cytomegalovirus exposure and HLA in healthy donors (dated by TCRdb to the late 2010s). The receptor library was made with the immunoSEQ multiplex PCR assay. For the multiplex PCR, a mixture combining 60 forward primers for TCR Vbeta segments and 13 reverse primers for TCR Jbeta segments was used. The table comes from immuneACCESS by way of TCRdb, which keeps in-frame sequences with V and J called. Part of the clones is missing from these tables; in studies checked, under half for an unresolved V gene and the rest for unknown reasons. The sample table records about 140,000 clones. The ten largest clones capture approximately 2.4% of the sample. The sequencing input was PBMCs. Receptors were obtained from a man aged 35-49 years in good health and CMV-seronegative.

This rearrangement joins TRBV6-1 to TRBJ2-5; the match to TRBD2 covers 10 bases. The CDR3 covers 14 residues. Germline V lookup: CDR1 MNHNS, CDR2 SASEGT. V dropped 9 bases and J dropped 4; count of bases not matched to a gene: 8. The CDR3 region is CASISGGATETQYF. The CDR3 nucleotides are TGTGCCAGTATAAGCGGGGGGGCCACAGAGACCCAGTACTTC.

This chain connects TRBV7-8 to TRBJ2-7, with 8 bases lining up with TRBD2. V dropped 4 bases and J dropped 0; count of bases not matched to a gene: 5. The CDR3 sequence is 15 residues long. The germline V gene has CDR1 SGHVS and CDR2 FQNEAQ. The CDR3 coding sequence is TGTGCCAGCAGCTCATATAGCGGGGACTCCTACGAGCAGTACTTC. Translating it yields CASSSYSGDSYEQYF.

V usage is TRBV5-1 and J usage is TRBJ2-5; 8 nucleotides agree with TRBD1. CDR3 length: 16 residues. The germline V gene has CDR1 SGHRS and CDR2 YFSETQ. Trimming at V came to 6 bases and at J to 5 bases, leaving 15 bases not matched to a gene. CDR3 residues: CASTQGQGAPRETQYF. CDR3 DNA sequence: TGCGCCAGCACCCAGGGGCAGGGGGCCCCGCGGGAGACCCAGTACTTC.

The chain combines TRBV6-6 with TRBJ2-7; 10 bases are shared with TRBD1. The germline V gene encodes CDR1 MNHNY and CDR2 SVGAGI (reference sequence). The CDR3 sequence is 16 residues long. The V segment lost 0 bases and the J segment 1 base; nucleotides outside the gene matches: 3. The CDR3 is CASSYSGDRGSYEQYF. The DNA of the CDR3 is TGTGCCAGCAGTTACTCGGGGGACAGGGGTTCCTACGAGCAGTACTTC.

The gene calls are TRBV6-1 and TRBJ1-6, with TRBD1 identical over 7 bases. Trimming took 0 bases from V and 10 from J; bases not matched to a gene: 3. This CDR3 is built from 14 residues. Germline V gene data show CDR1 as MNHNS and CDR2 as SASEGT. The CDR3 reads CASSEANRGSPLHF. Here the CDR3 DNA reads TGTGCCAGCAGTGAAGCAAACAGGGGATCACCCCTCCACTTT.

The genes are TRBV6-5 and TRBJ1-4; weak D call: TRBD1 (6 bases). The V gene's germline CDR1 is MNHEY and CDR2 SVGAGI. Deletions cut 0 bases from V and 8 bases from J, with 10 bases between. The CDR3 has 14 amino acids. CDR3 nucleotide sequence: TGTGCCAGCAGTTACTCGGGGGCCGGAGAAAAACTGTTTTTT. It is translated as CASSYSGAGEKLFF.

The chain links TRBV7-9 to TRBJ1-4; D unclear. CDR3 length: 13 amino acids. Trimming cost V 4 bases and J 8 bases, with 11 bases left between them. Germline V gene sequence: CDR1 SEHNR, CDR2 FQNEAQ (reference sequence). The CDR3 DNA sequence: TGTGCCAGCAGCTCGGGGAAGGGAGAAAAACTGTTTTTT. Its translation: CASSSGKGEKLFF.

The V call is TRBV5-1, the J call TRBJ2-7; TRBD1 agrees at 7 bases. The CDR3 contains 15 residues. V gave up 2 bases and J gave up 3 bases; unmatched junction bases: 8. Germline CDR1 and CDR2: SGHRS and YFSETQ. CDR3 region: CASSFVRDSFYEQYF. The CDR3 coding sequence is TGCGCCAGCAGCTTCGTCCGGGACAGCTTCTACGAGCAGTACTTC.

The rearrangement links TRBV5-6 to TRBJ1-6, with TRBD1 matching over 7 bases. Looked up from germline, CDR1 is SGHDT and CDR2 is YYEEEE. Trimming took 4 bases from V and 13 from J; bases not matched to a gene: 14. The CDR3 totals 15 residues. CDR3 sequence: CASSADRAVHGPLHF. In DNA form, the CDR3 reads TGTGCCAGCAGCGCCGACAGGGCCGTCCATGGGCCCCTCCACTTT.

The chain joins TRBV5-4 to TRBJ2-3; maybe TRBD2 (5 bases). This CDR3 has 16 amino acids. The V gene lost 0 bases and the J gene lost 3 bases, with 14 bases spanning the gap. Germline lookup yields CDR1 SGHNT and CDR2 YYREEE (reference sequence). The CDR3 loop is CASSLDLTGLTDTQYF. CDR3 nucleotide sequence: TGTGCCAGCAGCTTGGATTTAACGGGGTTGACAGATACGCAGTATTTT.

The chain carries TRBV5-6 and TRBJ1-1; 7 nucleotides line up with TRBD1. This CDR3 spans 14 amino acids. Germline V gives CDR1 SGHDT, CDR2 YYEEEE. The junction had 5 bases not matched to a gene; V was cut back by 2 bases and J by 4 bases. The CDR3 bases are TGTGCCAGCAGCTTTCGACAGGGCGGCACTGAAGCTTTCTTT. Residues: CASSFRQGGTEAFF.

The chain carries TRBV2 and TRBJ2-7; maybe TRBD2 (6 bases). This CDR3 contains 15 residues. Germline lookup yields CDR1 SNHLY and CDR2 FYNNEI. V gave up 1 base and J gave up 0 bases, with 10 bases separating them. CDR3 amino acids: CASSEGGVSSYEQYF. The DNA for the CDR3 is TGTGCCAGCAGTGAAGGCGGGGTCAGCTCCTACGAGCAGTACTTC.

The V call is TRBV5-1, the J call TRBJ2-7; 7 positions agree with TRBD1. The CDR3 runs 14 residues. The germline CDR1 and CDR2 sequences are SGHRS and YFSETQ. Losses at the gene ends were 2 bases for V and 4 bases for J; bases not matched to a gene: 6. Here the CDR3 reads CASSFDRVGYEQYF. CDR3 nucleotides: TGCGCCAGCAGCTTCGACAGGGTAGGATACGAGCAGTACTTC.

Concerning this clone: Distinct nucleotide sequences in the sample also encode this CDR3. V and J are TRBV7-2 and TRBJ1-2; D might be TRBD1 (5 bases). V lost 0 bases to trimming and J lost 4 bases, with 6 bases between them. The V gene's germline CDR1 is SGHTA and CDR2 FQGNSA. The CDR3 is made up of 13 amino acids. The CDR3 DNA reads TGTGCCAGCAGCTTAGCGACAGCCTATGGCTACACCTTC. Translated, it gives CASSLATAYGYTF.

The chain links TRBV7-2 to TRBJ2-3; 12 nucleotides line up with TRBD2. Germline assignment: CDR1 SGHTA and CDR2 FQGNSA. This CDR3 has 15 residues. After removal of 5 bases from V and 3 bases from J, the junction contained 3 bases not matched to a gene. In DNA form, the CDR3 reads TGTGCCAGCAGCAGCCTAGCGGGGGGGACAGATACGCAGTATTTT. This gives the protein CASSSLAGGTDTQYF. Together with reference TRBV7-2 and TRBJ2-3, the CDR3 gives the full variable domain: GAGVSQSPSNKVTEKGKDVELRCDPISGHTALYWYRQSLGQGLEFLIYFQGNSAPDKSGLPSDRFSAERTGGSVSTLTIQRTQQEDSAVYLCASSSLAGGTDTQYFGPGTRLTVL.

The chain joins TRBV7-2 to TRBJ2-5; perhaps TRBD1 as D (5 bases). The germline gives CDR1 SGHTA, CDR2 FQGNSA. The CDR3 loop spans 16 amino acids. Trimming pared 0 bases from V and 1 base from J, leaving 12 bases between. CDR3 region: CASSLAPTASQETQYF. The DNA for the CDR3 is TGTGCCAGCAGCTTAGCCCCGACAGCAAGCCAAGAGACCCAGTACTTC.

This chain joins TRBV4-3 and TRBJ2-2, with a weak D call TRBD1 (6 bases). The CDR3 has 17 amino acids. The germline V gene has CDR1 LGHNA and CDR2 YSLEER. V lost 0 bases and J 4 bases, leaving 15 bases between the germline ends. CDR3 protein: CASSQEAQGSGTGELFF. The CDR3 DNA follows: TGCGCCAGCAGCCAAGAAGCACAGGGCTCGGGCACCGGGGAGCTGTTTTTT.

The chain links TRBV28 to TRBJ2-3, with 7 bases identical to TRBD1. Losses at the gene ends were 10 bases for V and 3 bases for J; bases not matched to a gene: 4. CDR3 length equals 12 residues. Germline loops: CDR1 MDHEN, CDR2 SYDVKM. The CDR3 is CATDRETDTQYF. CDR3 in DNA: TGTGCCACCGACAGGGAGACAGATACGCAGTATTTT.